These 15 T cell receptor beta chains share one sample of origin, sequenced in a study of blood T cell repertoires in COVID-19. Libraries were prepared by immunoSEQ multiplex PCR; TCRdb keeps only in-frame clonotypes and omits some of them. The data show some 60,000 clones, 75% to 95% seen once. The sequencing input was peripheral blood. The receptors shown here come from a man between 60 and 75 years old with acute or convalescent COVID-19.

V and J are TRBV3-1 (or the pseudogene TRBV3-2) and TRBJ1-6; D unclear. Per the germline V gene, CDR1 is LGHDT and CDR2 is YNNKEL (reference sequence). The CDR3 loop spans 14 amino acids. V was pared by 1 base and J by 7 bases, with 8 bases between. As DNA, the CDR3 is TGTGCCAGCAGCCAAGTGAGCGGGAATTCACCCCTCCACTTT. Protein product: CASSQVSGNSPLHF.

The rearrangement links TRBV7-2 to TRBJ2-3; tentatively, D is TRBD1 (5 bases). V was shortened by 5 bases and J by 3 bases, with 9 bases between the two germline ends. The CDR3 is 13 amino acids. Germline V gene sequence: CDR1 SGHTA, CDR2 FQGNSA. The CDR3 spells CASSPRQTDTQYF. CDR3 DNA sequence: TGTGCCAGCAGCCCCCGACAGACAGATACGCAGTATTTT.

The chain employs TRBV18 and TRBJ2-7; a possible D gene is TRBD1 (6 bases). The CDR3 spans 16 residues. Trimming took 2 bases from V and 4 from J, leaving 18 bases between them. Germline loops: CDR1 KGHSH, CDR2 LQKENI. The CDR3 sequence is CASSPNEGQGLYEQYF. The CDR3 DNA follows: TGTGCCAGCTCACCAAATGAAGGCCAGGGGTTATACGAGCAGTACTTC.

The J gene is TRBJ1-1, the V gene TRBV29-1; TRBD1 matches 8 bases. Germline-derived CDR1 and CDR2 are SQVTM and ANQGSEA. V lost 5 bases to trimming and J lost 5 bases; unmatched junction nucleotides: 10. The CDR3 consists of 14 residues. The CDR3 spells CSVKLTGARTEAFF. The CDR3 DNA sequence: TGCAGCGTTAAACTGACAGGGGCCAGAACTGAAGCTTTCTTT.

With regard to this clone: Germline is not matched at one junction end, which may reflect a read error. The chain employs TRBV7-2 and TRBJ2-1, with D perhaps matching TRBD2 (6 bases). CDR1 is SGHTA, CDR2 FQGNSA, per germline. The CDR3 consists of 15 residues. CDR3 loop: CASSLARLVTNGQFF. CDR3 bases: TGTGCCAGCAGCTTAGCCAGACTAGTAACGAATGGGCAGTTCTTC.

V usage is TRBV18 and J usage is TRBJ2-3; a weak D match, TRBD2 (5 bases). V dropped 1 base and J dropped 1 base, with 9 bases sitting between them. Germline V lookup: CDR1 KGHSH, CDR2 LQKENI. The CDR3 has 15 amino acids. This CDR3 is CASSPLAGRTDTQYF. CDR3 nucleotide sequence: TGTGCCAGCTCACCACTTGCGGGCCGCACAGATACGCAGTATTTT.

This clone was counted a single time. This chain uses TRBV19 with TRBJ2-1; 7 bases are shared with TRBD2. Trimming at V came to 1 base and at J to 7 bases, leaving 10 bases not matched to a gene. The length of the CDR3 is 16 residues. Germline-derived CDR1 and CDR2 are LNHDA and SQIVND (reference sequence). CDR3 sequence: CASSIGEGLVRNEQFF. The CDR3 nucleotides read TGTGCCAGTAGTATAGGTGAAGGACTAGTCCGTAATGAGCAGTTCTTC.

The DNA for the CDR3 is TGTGCCAGTAACCACCGGGGAATTAGCGGGAGAGTTGGAGATACGCAGTATTTT. It yields the protein CASNHRGISGRVGDTQYF. The chain combines TRBV19 with TRBJ2-3; TRBD2 agrees at 9 bases. Germline V gene lookup returns CDR1 LNHDA and CDR2 SQIVND (reference sequence). The length of the CDR3 is 18 residues. With 7 bases clipped from V and 5 bases from J, the junction kept 19 bases outside the gene matches.

The chain links TRBV29-1 to TRBJ1-1, with TRBD1 identical over 8 bases. V gave up 5 bases and J gave up 4 bases; unmatched junction bases: 6. Germline values: CDR1 SQVTM, CDR2 ANQGSEA. The CDR3 is 13 amino acids. CDR3 region: CSVQGARGTEAFF. The CDR3 region has the DNA TGCAGCGTTCAGGGGGCTCGGGGCACTGAAGCTTTCTTT.

The J gene is TRBJ2-1, the V gene TRBV7-2, with D tentatively TRBD1 (6 bases). This CDR3 spans 12 amino acids. Trimming removed 5 bases at V and 6 bases at J, with 8 bases between. CDR1 is SGHTA, CDR2 FQGNSA, per germline. In nucleotides, the CDR3 is TGTGCCAGCAGCAAACAGGGCAATGAGCAGTTCTTC. Amino acid sequence: CASSKQGNEQFF.

The chain has TRBV14 and TRBJ1-4; no definite D call. Between the trimmed V and J ends, which lost 1 base and 13 bases, there was a span of 13 bases. Germline-derived CDR1 and CDR2 are SGHDN and FVKESK. There are 13 residues in the CDR3. CDR3 residues: CASSQATLGGLFF. CDR3 nucleotides: TGTGCCAGCAGCCAAGCTACGCTTGGCGGACTGTTTTTT.

The gene calls are TRBV28 and TRBJ1-5; TRBD1 is a possible D gene (6 bases). Germline assignment: CDR1 MDHEN and CDR2 SYDVKM. Trimming removed 6 bases from V and 1 base from J, with 13 bases in between. The CDR3 loop spans 15 amino acids. CDR3 residues: CASSSRRGSNQPQHF. CDR3 coding DNA: TGTGCCAGCAGCTCACGCAGGGGCAGCAATCAGCCCCAGCATTTT.

The chain carries TRBV10-3 and TRBJ1-2; 7 nucleotides line up with TRBD1. V shed 3 bases, J shed 7 bases, and the junction held 2 bases outside the gene matches. Germline-derived CDR1 and CDR2 are ENHRY and SYGVKD. This CDR3 comprises 12 residues. The CDR3: CAISDGTAGYTF. CDR3 nucleotide sequence: TGTGCCATCAGTGACGGGACAGCTGGCTACACCTTC.

The rearrangement uses TRBV5-1 and TRBJ2-1, with D maybe TRBD2 (6 bases). Germline values: CDR1 SGHRS, CDR2 YFSETQ. The CDR3 has 15 residues. With 2 bases removed from V and 6 bases from J, the gap between germline ends came to 15 bases. In nucleotides, the CDR3 is TGCGCCAGCAGCTTATACCGGGAGATTGCCAATGAGCAGTTCTTC. Encoded protein: CASSLYREIANEQFF.

The rearrangement links TRBV12-3 or TRBV12-4 to TRBJ2-2; D might be TRBD2 (5 bases). The ends were cut back, 7 bases at V and 4 bases at J, with 10 bases in the middle. This CDR3 spans 13 amino acids. For the CDR3, the DNA is TGTGCCAGCACCCGGGGTAGCACCGGGGAGCTGTTTTTT. Translated, it gives CASTRGSTGELFF.